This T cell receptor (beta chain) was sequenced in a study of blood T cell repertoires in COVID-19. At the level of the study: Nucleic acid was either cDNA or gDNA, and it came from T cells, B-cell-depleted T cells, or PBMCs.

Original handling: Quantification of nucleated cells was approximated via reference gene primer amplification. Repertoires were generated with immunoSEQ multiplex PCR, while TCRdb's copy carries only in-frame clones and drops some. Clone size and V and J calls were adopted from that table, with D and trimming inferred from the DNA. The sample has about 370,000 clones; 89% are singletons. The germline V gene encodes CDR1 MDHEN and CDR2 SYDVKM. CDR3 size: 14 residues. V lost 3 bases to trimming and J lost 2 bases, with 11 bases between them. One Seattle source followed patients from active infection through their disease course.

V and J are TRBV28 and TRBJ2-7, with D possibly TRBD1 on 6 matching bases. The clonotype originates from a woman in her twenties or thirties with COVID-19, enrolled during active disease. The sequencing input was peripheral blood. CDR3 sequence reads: CASSFQGHAYEQYF. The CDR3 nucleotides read TGTGCCAGCAGTTTCCAGGGACATGCCTACGAGCAGTACTTC.